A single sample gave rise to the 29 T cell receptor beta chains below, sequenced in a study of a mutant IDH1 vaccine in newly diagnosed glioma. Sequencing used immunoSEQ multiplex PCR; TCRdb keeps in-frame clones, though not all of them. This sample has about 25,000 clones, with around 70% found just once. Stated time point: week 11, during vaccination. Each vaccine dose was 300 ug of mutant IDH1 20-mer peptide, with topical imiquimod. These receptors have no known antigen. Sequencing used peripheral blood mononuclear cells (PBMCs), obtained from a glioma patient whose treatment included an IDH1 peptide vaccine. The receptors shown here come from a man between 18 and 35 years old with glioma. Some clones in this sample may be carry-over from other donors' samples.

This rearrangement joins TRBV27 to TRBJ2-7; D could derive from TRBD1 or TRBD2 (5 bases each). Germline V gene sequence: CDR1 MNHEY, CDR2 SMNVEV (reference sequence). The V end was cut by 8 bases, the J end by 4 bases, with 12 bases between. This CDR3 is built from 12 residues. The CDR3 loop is CASWGSAYEQYF. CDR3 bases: TGTGCCAGCTGGGGGTCGGCTTACGAGCAGTACTTC.

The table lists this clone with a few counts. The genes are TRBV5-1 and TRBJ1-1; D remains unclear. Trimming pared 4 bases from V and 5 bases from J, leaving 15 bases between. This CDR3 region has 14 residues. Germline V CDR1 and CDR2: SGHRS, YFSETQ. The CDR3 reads CASSGVSRETEAFF. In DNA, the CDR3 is TGCGCCAGCAGCGGAGTATCGAGGGAAACTGAAGCTTTCTTT.

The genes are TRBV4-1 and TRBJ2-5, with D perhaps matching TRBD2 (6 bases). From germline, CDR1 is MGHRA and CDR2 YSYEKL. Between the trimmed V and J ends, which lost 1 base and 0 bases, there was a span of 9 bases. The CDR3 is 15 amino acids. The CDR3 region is CASSQGPSDQETQYF. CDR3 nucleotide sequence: TGCGCCAGCAGCCAAGGTCCTAGCGACCAAGAGACCCAGTACTTC.

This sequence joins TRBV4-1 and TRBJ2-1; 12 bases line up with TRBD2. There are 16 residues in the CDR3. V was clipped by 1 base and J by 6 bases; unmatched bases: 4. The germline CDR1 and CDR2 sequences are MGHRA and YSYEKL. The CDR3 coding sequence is TGCGCCAGCAGCCAAGGACTAGCGGGGGACCTCAATGAGCAGTTCTTC. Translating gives CASSQGLAGDLNEQFF.

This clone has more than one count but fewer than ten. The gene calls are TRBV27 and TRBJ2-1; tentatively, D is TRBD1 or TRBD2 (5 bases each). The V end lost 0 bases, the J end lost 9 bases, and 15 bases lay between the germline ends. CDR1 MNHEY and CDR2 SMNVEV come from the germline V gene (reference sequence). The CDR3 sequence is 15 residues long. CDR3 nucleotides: TGTGCCAGCAGTTTATCAGCAGGTGGGGGTGTTGAGCAGTTCTTC. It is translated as CASSLSAGGGVEQFF.

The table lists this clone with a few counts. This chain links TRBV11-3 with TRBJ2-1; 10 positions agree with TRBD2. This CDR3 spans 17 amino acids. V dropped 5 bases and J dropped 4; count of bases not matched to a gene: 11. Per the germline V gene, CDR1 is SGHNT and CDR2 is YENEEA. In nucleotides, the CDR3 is TGTGCCAGCAGCCTCGACGAGCGGGAGGGCCTTTACAATGAGCAGTTCTTC. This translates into CASSLDEREGLYNEQFF.

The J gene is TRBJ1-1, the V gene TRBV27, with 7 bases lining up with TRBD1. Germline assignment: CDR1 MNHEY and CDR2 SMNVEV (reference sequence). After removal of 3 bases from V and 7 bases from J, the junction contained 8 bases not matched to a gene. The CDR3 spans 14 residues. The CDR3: CASSFTGALFEAFF. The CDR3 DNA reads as TGTGCCAGCAGTTTTACAGGGGCGCTTTTTGAAGCTTTCTTT.

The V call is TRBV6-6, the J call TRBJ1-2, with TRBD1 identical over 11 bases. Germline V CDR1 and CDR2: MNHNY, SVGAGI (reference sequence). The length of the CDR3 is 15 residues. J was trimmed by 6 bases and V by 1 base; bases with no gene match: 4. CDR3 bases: TGTGCCAGCAGTTACTTTTCGGACAGGGGGCATGGCTACACCTTC. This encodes CASSYFSDRGHGYTF.

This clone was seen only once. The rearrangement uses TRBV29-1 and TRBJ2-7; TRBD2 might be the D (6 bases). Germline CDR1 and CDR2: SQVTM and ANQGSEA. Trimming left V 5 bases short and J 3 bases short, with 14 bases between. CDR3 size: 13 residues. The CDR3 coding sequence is TGCAGCGTTTTTGAGTTGGGGGGCTACGAGCAGTACTTC. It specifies CSVFELGGYEQYF.

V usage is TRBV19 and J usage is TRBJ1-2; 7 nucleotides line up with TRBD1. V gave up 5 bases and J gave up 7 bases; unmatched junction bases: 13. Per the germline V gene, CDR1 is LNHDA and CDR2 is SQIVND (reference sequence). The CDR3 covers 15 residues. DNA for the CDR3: TGTGCCAGTAGTGCCCGACAGGGCCCAGATTCTGGCTACACCTTC. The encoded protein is CASSARQGPDSGYTF.

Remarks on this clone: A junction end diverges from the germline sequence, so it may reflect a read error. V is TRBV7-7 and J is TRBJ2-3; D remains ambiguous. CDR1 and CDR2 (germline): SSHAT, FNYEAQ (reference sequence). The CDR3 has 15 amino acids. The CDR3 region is CASSLTLAIGDTQYF. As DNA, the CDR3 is TGTGCTAGCAGCTTGACTCTGGCGATTGGAGATACGCAGTATTTT.

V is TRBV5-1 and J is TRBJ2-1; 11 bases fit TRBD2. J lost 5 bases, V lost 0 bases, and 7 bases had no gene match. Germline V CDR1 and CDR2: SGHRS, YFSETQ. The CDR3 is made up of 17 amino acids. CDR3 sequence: CASSLVGSGRAHNEQFF. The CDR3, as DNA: TGCGCCAGCAGCTTGGTAGGTAGCGGGAGGGCCCACAATGAGCAGTTCTTC.

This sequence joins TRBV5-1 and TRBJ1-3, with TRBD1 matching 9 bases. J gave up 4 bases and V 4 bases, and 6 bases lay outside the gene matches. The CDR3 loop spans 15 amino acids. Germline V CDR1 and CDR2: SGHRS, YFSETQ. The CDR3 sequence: CASSVGQGSGNTIYF. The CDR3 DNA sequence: TGCGCCAGCAGCGTAGGACAGGGGTCAGGAAACACCATATATTTT.

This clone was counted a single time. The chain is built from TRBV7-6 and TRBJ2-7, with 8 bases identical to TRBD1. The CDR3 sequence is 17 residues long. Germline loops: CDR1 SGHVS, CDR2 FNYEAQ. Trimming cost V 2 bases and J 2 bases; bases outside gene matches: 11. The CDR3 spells CASSLCGARGLAYEQYF. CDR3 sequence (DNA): TGTGCCAGCAGCTTATGTGGGGCCAGGGGGCTCGCCTACGAGCAGTACTTC.

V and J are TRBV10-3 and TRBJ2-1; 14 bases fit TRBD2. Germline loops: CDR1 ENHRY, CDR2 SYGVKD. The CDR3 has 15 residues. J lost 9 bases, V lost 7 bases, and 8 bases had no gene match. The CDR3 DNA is TGTGCCATCACCGTGGGGGGACTAGCGGGAGCTGAGCAGTTCTTC. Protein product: CAITVGGLAGAEQFF.

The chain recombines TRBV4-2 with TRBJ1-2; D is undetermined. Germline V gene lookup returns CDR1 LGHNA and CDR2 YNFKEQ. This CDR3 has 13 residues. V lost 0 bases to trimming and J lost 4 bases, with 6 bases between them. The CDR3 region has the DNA TGTGCCAGCAGCCAAGAAGACCTCTATGGCTACACCTTC. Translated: CASSQEDLYGYTF.

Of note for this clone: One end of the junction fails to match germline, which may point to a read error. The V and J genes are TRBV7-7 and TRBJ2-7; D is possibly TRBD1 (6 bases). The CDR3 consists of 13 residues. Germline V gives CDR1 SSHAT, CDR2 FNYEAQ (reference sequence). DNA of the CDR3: TGTGCTAGCAGCTTAGAAGGGGGCTACGAGCAGTACTTC. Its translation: CASSLEGGYEQYF.

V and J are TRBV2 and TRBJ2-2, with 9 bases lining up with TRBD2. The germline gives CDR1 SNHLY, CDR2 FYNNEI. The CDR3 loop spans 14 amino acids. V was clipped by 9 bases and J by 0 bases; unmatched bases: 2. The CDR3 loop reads CASGLASNTGELFF. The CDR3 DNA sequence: TGTGCCAGTGGACTAGCGTCGAACACCGGGGAGCTGTTTTTT.

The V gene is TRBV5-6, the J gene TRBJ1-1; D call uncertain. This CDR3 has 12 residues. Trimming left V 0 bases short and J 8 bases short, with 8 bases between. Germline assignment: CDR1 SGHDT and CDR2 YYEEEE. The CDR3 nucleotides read TGTGCCAGCAGCTTGGGGAGATTGGAAGCTTTCTTT. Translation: CASSLGRLEAFF.

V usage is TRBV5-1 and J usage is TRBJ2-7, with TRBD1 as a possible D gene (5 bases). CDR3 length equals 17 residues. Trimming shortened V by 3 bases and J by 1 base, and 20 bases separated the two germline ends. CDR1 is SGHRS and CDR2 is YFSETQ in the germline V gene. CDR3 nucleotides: TGCGCCAGCAGCTGGCAGGGAATGCTCTCCTCGTCCTACGAGCAGTACTTC. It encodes CASSWQGMLSSSYEQYF.

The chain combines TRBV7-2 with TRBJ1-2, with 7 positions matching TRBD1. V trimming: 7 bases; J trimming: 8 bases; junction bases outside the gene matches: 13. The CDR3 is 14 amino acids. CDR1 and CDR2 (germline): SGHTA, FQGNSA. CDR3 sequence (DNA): TGTGCCAGCACCTTCGCCCAGGGGGTATGGGGCTACACCTTC. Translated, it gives CASTFAQGVWGYTF.

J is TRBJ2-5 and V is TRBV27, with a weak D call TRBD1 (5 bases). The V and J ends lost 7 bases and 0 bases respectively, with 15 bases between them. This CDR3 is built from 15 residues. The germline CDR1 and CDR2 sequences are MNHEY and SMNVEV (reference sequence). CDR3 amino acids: CASKIRAGYQETQYF. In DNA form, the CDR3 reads TGTGCCAGCAAGATTAGGGCAGGGTACCAAGAGACCCAGTACTTC.

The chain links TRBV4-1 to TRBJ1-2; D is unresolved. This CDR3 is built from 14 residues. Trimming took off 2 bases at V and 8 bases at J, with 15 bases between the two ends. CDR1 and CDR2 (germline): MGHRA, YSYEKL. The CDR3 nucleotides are TGCGCCAGCAGCCAACCTGAAGGACTAAGGGGCTACACCTTC. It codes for CASSQPEGLRGYTF.

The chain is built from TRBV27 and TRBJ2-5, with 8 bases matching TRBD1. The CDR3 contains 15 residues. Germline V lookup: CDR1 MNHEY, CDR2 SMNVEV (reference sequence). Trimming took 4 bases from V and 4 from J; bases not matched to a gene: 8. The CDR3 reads CASSSGGSSPETQYF. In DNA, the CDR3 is TGTGCCAGCAGTTCAGGGGGCTCCTCCCCAGAGACCCAGTACTTC.

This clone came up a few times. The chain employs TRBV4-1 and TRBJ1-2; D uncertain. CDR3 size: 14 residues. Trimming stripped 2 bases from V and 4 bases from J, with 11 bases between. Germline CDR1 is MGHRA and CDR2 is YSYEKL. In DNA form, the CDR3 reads TGCGCCAGCAGCCAATCTGACGGAGCCTATGGCTACACCTTC. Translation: CASSQSDGAYGYTF.

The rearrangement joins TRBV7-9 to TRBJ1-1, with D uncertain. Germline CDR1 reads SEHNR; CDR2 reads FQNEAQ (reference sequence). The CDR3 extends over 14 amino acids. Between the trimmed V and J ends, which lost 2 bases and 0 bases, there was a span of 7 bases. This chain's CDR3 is CASSLLGLNTEAFF. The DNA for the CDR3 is TGTGCCAGCAGCTTATTGGGGTTGAACACTGAAGCTTTCTTT.

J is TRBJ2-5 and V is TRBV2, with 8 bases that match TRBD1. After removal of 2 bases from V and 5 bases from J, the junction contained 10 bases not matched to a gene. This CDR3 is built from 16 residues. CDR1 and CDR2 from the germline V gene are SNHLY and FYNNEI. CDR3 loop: CASSEYLGQGRETQYF. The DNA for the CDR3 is TGTGCCAGCAGTGAATACCTAGGACAGGGAAGGGAGACCCAGTACTTC.

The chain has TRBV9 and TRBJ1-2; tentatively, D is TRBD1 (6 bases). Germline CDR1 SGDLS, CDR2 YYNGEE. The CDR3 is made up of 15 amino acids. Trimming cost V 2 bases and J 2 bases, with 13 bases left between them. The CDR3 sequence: CASSVGHERNYGYTF. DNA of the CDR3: TGTGCCAGCAGCGTGGGACATGAACGGAACTATGGCTACACCTTC.

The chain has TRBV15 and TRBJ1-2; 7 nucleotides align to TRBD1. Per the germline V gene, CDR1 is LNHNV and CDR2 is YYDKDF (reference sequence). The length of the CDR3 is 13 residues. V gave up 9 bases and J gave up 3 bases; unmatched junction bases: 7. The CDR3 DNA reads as TGTGCCACTGCTCTCGGGACAGACTATGGCTACACCTTC. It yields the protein CATALGTDYGYTF.